A selection of T cell receptor beta chains follows, all from one sample in a study of blood T cell repertoires in COVID-19. Sequenced by immunoSEQ multiplex PCR; TCRdb stores in-frame clones only, minus some. In the table there are tens of thousands of clones, roughly 90% of which are singletons. Sequencing was performed on peripheral blood. Receptors originate from a man between 50 and 59 years old with active COVID-19. The CDR3 runs from the conserved cysteine through the conserved F or W. D genes are given only for firm matches. The listing skips clone size in some rows; elsewhere it reads once, few, many or a size class.

15,-,TRBJ2-2,TRBV5-1,-,CASSLGGTGTGELFF,TGCGCCAGCAGTCTTGGGGGTACAGGGACCGGGGAGCTGTTTTTT
16,-,TRBJ2-2,TRBV11-3,-,CASSWGGDGVQVELFF,TGTGCCAGCAGCTGGGGCGGGGACGGAGTTCAAGTAGAGCTGTTTTTT
16,-,TRBJ2-7,TRBV4-2,few,CASSQRPQTLGYEQYF,TGTGCCAGCAGCCAAAGACCCCAGACTCTTGGGTACGAGCAGTACTTC
10,-,TRBJ2-5,TRBV2,-,CASGPETQYF,TGTGCCAGCGGCCCAGAGACCCAGTACTTC
18,TRBD1,TRBJ2-6,TRBV5-1,-,CASSLADRGPTGANVLTF,TGCGCCAGCAGCTTGGCCGACAGGGGGCCAACTGGGGCCAACGTCCTGACTTTC
14,TRBD1,TRBJ2-7,TRBV28,-,CASSMTGITYEQYF,TGTGCCAGCAGTATGACAGGGATAACCTACGAGCAGTACTTC
13,-,TRBJ1-5,TRBV6-5,-,CASLPGGNQPQHF,TGTGCCAGCTTACCGGGGGGCAATCAGCCCCAGCATTTT
14,-,TRBJ2-3,TRBV11-3,once,CASSAGHSTDTQYF,TGTGCCAGCAGCGCAGGTCATTCCACAGATACGCAGTATTTT
14,-,TRBJ1-2,TRBV5-4,-,CASSAGVVVGGYTF,TGTGCCAGCAGCGCGGGAGTTGTGGTGGGAGGCTACACCTTC
16,TRBD1,TRBJ2-1,TRBV4-1,-,CASSSQTGSSYNEQFF,TGCGCCAGCAGCTCCCAGACAGGGAGCTCCTACAATGAGCAGTTCTTC
14,TRBD2,TRBJ2-5,TRBV19,-,CASSISLAVVTQYF,TGTGCCAGTAGTATCAGTCTAGCGGTGGTGACCCAGTACTTC
15,TRBD2,TRBJ2-1,TRBV6-5,-,CASSYLAGGRDEQFF,TGTGCCAGCAGTTACCTAGCGGGAGGGAGGGATGAGCAGTTCTTC
14,TRBD2,TRBJ2-3,TRBV4-1,many,CASSQLAGVDTQYF,TGCGCCAGCAGCCAGCTAGCGGGGGTAGATACGCAGTATTTT
16,TRBD2,TRBJ2-7,TRBV4-3,-,CASSRGTSGRLTQQYF,TGCGCCAGCAGCCGAGGGACTAGCGGGCGGCTTACGCAGCAGTACTTC
13,TRBD1,TRBJ2-5,TRBV7-2,-,CASSSGTEETQYF,TGTGCCAGCAGCTCAGGGACAGAAGAGACCCAGTACTTC
17,-,TRBJ2-3,TRBV5-1,once,CASSFYWDSRDTDTQYF,TGCGCCAGCAGCTTCTATTGGGACTCCAGGGATACAGATACGCAGTATTTT
15,-,TRBJ2-1,TRBV7-2,-,CASSRVGSSYNEQFF,TGTGCCAGCAGCCGTGTTGGGAGCTCCTACAATGAGCAGTTCTTC
14,-,TRBJ2-7,TRBV5-1,-,CASSLTPAGYEQYF,TGCGCCAGCAGCTTGACGCCAGCGGGCTACGAGCAGTACTTC
13,-,TRBJ2-7,TRBV7-2,-,CASRRSLTYEQYF,TGTGCCAGCAGGCGAAGCCTAACCTACGAGCAGTACTTC
13,TRBD1,TRBJ1-1,TRBV5-1,-,CASIGTGNTEAFF,TGCGCCAGCATAGGGACAGGGAACACTGAAGCTTTCTTT
18,-,TRBJ2-3,TRBV9,-,CASSVQGALGGRTDTQYF,TGTGCCAGCAGCGTACAGGGGGCGTTGGGCGGGAGAACAGATACGCAGTATTTT
16,TRBD1,TRBJ1-4,TRBV18,-,CASSPGQGSANEKLFF,TGTGCCAGCTCACCCGGACAGGGCTCGGCTAATGAAAAACTGTTTTTT
16,TRBD2,TRBJ2-7,TRBV19,-,CASSTQTSGASYEQYF,TGTGCCAGTAGTACCCAGACTAGCGGGGCCTCCTACGAGCAGTACTTC
12,-,TRBJ1-2,TRBV19,once,CAAGTLGAGYTF,TGTGCCGCCGGGACACTTGGGGCAGGCTACACCTTC
15,TRBD1,TRBJ2-3,TRBV9,few,CASSLYRGSTDTQYF,TGTGCCAGCAGCCTATACAGGGGTAGCACAGATACGCAGTATTTT
14,TRBD1,TRBJ1-2,TRBV6-5,-,CASIRTGVGSGYTF,TGTGCCAGTATACGGACAGGGGTAGGGTCTGGCTACACCTTC
13,-,TRBJ2-2,TRBV2,-,CASSPASTGELFF,TGTGCCAGCAGCCCAGCGAGCACCGGGGAGCTGTTTTTT
13,TRBD2,TRBJ2-7,TRBV5-4,-,CASSPQRGYEQYF,TGTGCCAGCAGCCCCCAGCGGGGCTACGAGCAGTACTTC
11,-,TRBJ2-1,TRBV30,few,CAWTHGDEQFF,TGTGCCTGGACACACGGAGATGAGCAGTTCTTC
14,-,TRBJ2-4,TRBV10-3,-,CAISESGLKNIQYF,TGTGCCATCAGTGAGTCGGGACTGAAAAACATTCAGTACTTC
12,TRBD1,TRBJ2-5,TRBV10-3,-,CATQGKEETQYF,TGTGCCACACAGGGGAAAGAAGAGACCCAGTACTTC
16,TRBD2,TRBJ2-3,TRBV5-4,once,CASSHSGGAFADTQYF,TGTGCCAGCAGTCATAGCGGGGGGGCCTTCGCAGATACGCAGTATTTT
15,TRBD2,TRBJ2-5,TRBV7-9,-,CASSLASGRMETQYF,TGTGCCAGCAGCTTGGCAAGCGGGAGGATGGAGACCCAGTACTTC
15,-,TRBJ1-2,TRBV3-1/TRBV3-2,few,CASSLGQLALYGYTF,TGTGCCAGCAGCCTCGGACAGCTCGCGCTCTATGGCTACACCTTC
16,-,TRBJ2-1,TRBV15,-,CATSRAGRGRHNEQFF,TGTGCCACCAGCAGAGCTGGCAGGGGTCGACACAATGAGCAGTTCTTC
14,TRBD2,TRBJ2-5,TRBV7-8,-,CASSSRTRLEGQYF,TGTGCCAGCAGCTCCCGGACTAGACTAGAGGGCCAGTACTTC
13,TRBD1,TRBJ1-5,TRBV12-3/TRBV12-4,-,CASSPSQGGPQHF,TGTGCCAGCAGTCCATCCCAGGGGGGGCCCCAGCATTTT
15,TRBD1,TRBJ1-1,TRBV4-3,-,CASSHYDRGLAEAFF,TGCGCCAGCAGCCATTATGACAGGGGATTGGCTGAAGCTTTCTTT
12,-,TRBJ2-7,TRBV18,-,CASSLQEGEQYF,TGTGCCAGCTCTCTACAGGAAGGCGAGCAGTACTTC
17,TRBD1,TRBJ1-1,TRBV5-5,once,CASSLGQGVLGNTEAFF,TGTGCCAGCAGCTTGGGCCAGGGGGTCTTAGGAAACACTGAAGCTTTCTTT
16,TRBD2,TRBJ2-2,TRBV24-1,-,CATSVPSGVSTGELFF,TGTGCCACCAGTGTTCCTAGCGGGGTATCTACCGGGGAGCTGTTTTTT
14,-,TRBJ1-1,TRBV28,once,CASTLWGGNTEAFF,TGTGCCAGCACCCTTTGGGGGGGGAACACTGAAGCTTTCTTT
16,TRBD1,TRBJ2-1,TRBV4-1,once,CASSQRQGSSYNEQFF,TGCGCCAGCAGCCAACGACAGGGATCTTCCTACAATGAGCAGTTCTTC
14,-,TRBJ1-5,TRBV10-3,once,CAISERQEVQPQHF,TGTGCCATCAGTGAACGGCAGGAGGTCCAGCCCCAGCATTTT
14,-,TRBJ1-4,TRBV20-1,-,CSASYGSGGEKLFF,TGCAGTGCTAGTTACGGGTCTGGTGGGGAAAAACTGTTTTTT
13,-,TRBJ1-1,TRBV21-1,-,CASSKTLNTEAFF,TGTGCCAGCAGCAAGACACTGAACACTGAAGCTTTCTTT
12,TRBD1,TRBJ1-1,TRBV7-9,-,CASSSGQGGAFF,TGTGCCAGCAGCTCTGGACAGGGGGGCGCTTTCTTT
12,TRBD1,TRBJ2-7,TRBV5-1,-,CASSPGTGEEYF,TGCGCCAGCAGCCCTGGGACAGGAGAGGAGTACTTC
15,-,TRBJ2-1,TRBV29-1,-,CSVEEGGALYNEQFF,TGCAGCGTTGAAGAGGGGGGGGCTCTCTACAATGAGCAGTTCTTC
16,-,TRBJ1-5,TRBV6-6,-,CASSYASLGAYQPQHF,TGTGCCAGCAGTTACGCTAGTCTGGGGGCATATCAGCCCCAGCATTTT
14,-,TRBJ2-2,TRBV9,-,CASSFKGGTGELFF,TGTGCCAGCAGCTTTAAGGGGGGGACCGGGGAGCTGTTTTTT
13,TRBD2,TRBJ2-3,TRBV5-1,-,CASSTSGEGTQYF,TGCGCCAGCAGCACTAGCGGGGAGGGTACGCAGTATTTT
14,TRBD1,TRBJ1-2,TRBV9,-,CASSPGTGGNGYTF,TGTGCCAGCAGCCCCGGGACAGGGGGAAATGGCTACACCTTC
13,-,TRBJ2-5,TRBV5-5,-,CASSLGQPETQYF,TGTGCCAGCAGCTTGGGACAGCCAGAGACCCAGTACTTC